The clone carrying this TCR beta chain was seen ten or more times. No antigen is known for it. V shed 4 bases and J shed 4 bases, with 20 bases lying between them. The CDR3 covers 17 residues. The data were taken from a study of T cells in Graves' hyperthyroidism and ophthalmopathy. Amplified TCR beta CDR3 regions derived from RNA transcripts. Using the HTBI primer set, a first-round RT-PCR was run on the TCR CDR3. TCRdb fed the multiplex PCR reads into MiXCR, producing one record per CDR3 protein. The sample contains a few hundred thousand distinct CDR3 sequences, roughly 20% of which appear only once. Study results and caveats: Within blood appeared most thyroid clonotypes that had expanded above 0.001. Ophthalmopathy prediction by the model preceded onset by a median approximately six months. Using 13 V-J features, a model discriminated ophthalmopathy from stable hyperthyroidism.

This chain uses TRBV12-3 or TRBV12-4 with TRBJ1-5; D remains ambiguous. The sequenced sample was blood. This TCR was recovered from a man younger than 35 with Graves' hyperthyroidism. DNA for the CDR3: TGTGCCAGCAGTTCAAAAATCGGTCGAGGACTTAATCAGCCCCAGCATTTT. Residues: CASSSKIGRGLNQPQHF.